This TCR beta chain was retrieved from a study of Graves' ophthalmopathy and Graves' hyperthyroidism. Study information: No treatment had been given when peripheral blood was collected at initial diagnosis.

For donors with ophthalmopathy, the disease showed moderate-to-severe activity, reached CAS ≥3 and NOSPECS ≥4, and had lasted under 3 months. Germline CDR1 reads SGHVS; CDR2 reads FNYEAQ. CDR3 length equals 15 residues. Losses at the gene ends were 1 base for V and 6 bases for J; bases not matched to a gene: 2. For repertoire sequencing, the TCR beta CDR3 regions were amplified from RNA transcripts. RT-PCR with HTBI primers came first, then second-round multiplex PCR. TCRdb reanalysed the multiplex PCR reads using MiXCR and keeps one entry per CDR3 protein. The sample lists approximately 480,000 distinct CDR3 sequences; over 13% were seen once.

The clonotype comes from a woman aged 25 to 45 with Graves' ophthalmopathy. This chain uses TRBV7-6 with TRBJ2-2; 10 bases map to TRBD1. The sample taken for sequencing was blood. Here the CDR3 reads CASSLGGTGAGELFF. The CDR3 nucleotides are TGTGCCAGCAGCTTAGGAGGGACAGGGGCCGGGGAGCTGTTTTTT.